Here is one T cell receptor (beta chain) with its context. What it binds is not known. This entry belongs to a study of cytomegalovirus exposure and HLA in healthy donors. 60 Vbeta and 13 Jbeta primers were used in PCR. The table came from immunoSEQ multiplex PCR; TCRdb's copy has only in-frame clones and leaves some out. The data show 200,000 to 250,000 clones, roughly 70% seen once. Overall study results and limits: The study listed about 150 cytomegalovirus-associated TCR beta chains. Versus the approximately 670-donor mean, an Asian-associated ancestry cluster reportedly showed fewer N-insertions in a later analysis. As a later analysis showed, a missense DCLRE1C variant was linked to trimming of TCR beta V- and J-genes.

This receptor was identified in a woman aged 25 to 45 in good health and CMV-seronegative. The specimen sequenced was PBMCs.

The CDR3 sequence: CTLSRGTGSPDTQYF. CDR3 sequence (DNA): TGCACCCTTTCTCGGGGGACAGGGAGCCCAGATACGCAGTATTTT. This chain uses TRBV29-1 with TRBJ2-3; 9 nucleotides line up with TRBD1. CDR1 SQVTM and CDR2 ANQGSEA come from the germline V gene. CDR3 size: 15 residues.